This is a list of T cell receptor beta chains from one sample in a study of blood T cell repertoires in COVID-19. Some clones are missing from TCRdb's copy, which holds only in-frame ones; the method was immunoSEQ multiplex PCR. This table has roughly 330,000 clones, 70% to 90% appearing once. Input material: PBMCs or T cells enriched from blood (not recorded which). These receptors were obtained from a woman in her twenties or thirties who had recovered from COVID-19. CDR3s include the opening cysteine and the closing phenylalanine or tryptophan. D genes are given only for firm matches. Some rows have no size entry. The others give once, few or many, or a class for an expanded clone.

.	TRBV7-9	TRBJ1-2	TRBD1	TGTGCCAGCAGCGGGGGACAGAACTATGGCTACACCTTC	CASSGGQNYGYTF
.	TRBV7-8	TRBJ1-4	TRBD1	TGTGCCAGCAACAGGGGGCAGCCTAATGAAAAACTGTTTTTT	CASNRGQPNEKLFF
.	TRBV11-2	TRBJ2-7	.	TGTGCCAGCAGCTTGGGACTCATCTACGAGCAGTACTTC	CASSLGLIYEQYF
.	TRBV10-3	TRBJ2-7	TRBD1	TGTGCCATCAGTGATGGGCAGGGGGACTACGAGCAGTACTTC	CAISDGQGDYEQYF
.	TRBV6-7	TRBJ1-5	TRBD1	TGTGCCAGCAGTTACTTAACAGGGGCGGGGGGACCCCAGCATTTT	CASSYLTGAGGPQHF
.	TRBV11-2	TRBJ2-5	TRBD2	TGTGCCAGCAGCTTACCCCCCGGGACTAGCGGGGGTGGATGGGAGACCCAGTACTTC	CASSLPPGTSGGGWETQYF
once	TRBV6-2/TRBV6-3	TRBJ2-7	TRBD2	TGTGCCAGCAGTTATGGATCGCGGGGGGACTACGAGCAGTACTTC	CASSYGSRGDYEQYF
.	TRBV7-9	TRBJ1-4	.	TGTGCCAGCAGCTTACCGGGGGTTAATGAAAAACTGTTTTTT	CASSLPGVNEKLFF
.	TRBV29-1	TRBJ2-1	.	TGCAGCGTCGGCGGGACAGCGTACTCCTACAATGAGCAGTTCTTC	CSVGGTAYSYNEQFF
.	TRBV29-1	TRBJ2-3	.	TGCAGCGTTGAGGGCGGGCGGCAGGTAGATACGCAGTATTTT	CSVEGGRQVDTQYF
few	TRBV10-1	TRBJ2-7	TRBD1	TGCGCCAGCAGGTCCGGGACAGGTCTCTACGAGCAGTACTTC	CASRSGTGLYEQYF
.	TRBV28	TRBJ1-5	TRBD1	TGTGCCAGCGGACCGTCGACAGGGCGTCGATTTCAGCCCCAGCATTTT	CASGPSTGRRFQPQHF
few	TRBV14	TRBJ1-2	.	TGTGCCAGCAGCCAGTACAGGGTGTGGGATGGCTACACCTTC	CASSQYRVWDGYTF
.	TRBV5-1	TRBJ2-1	TRBD1	TGCGCCAGCAGGGGACAGGGGATAATAGATGAGCAGTTCTTC	CASRGQGIIDEQFF
.	TRBV20-1	TRBJ2-1	.	TGCAGTGCTAGGTCAGTTCATGAGCAGTTCTTC	CSARSVHEQFF
.	TRBV11-2	TRBJ1-2	TRBD1	TGTGCCAGCAGCCCCGACAGGGGAGGTGGCTACACCTTC	CASSPDRGGGYTF
few	TRBV5-8	TRBJ1-5	TRBD1	TGTGCCAGCAGCCCAACAGGGGTTCGCAATCAGCCCCAGCATTTT	CASSPTGVRNQPQHF
.	TRBV5-5	TRBJ2-3	TRBD2	TGTGCCAAGAGGCGGGGGGGCACAGATACGCAGTATTTT	CAKRRGGTDTQYF
once	TRBV7-2	TRBJ2-3	TRBD2	TGTGCCAGCAGCTCGAGTTGGGCGGGGGGGATTAAGCGCACAGATACGCAGTATTTT	CASSSSWAGGIKRTDTQYF
.	TRBV19	TRBJ2-1	.	TGTGCCAGTAGTATTCTGGCGGGGAACAATGAGCAGTTCTTC	CASSILAGNNEQFF
.	TRBV28	TRBJ1-4	.	TGTGCCAGCAGTGGCTCTTCCGGGCGGCAGGGCAATGAAAAACTGTTTTTT	CASSGSSGRQGNEKLFF
.	TRBV19	TRBJ2-7	.	TGTGCCAGTAGCTCGGTTGGGGCGGTAGCCTACGAGCAGTACTTC	CASSSVGAVAYEQYF
once	TRBV5-4	TRBJ1-4	.	TGTGCCAGCGGCGGCGGAGAATCCGGGGAGAATGAAAAACTGTTTTTT	CASGGGESGENEKLFF
.	TRBV2	TRBJ1-5	TRBD1	TGTGCCAGCAGTGGACAGGGGCACAATCAGCCCCAGCATTTT	CASSGQGHNQPQHF
few	TRBV28	TRBJ2-7	TRBD1	TGTGCCAGCAGTCTCCGGGACAGGGGGCTAAAGGACGAGCAGTACTTC	CASSLRDRGLKDEQYF
.	TRBV2	TRBJ1-3	TRBD1	TGTGCCAGCAGTCGACAGGGAGGAGCTGGAAACACCATATATTTT	CASSRQGGAGNTIYF
.	TRBV30	TRBJ1-5	TRBD1	TGTGCCTGGAGTTCGTCGCAGGGGGCTCAAAATCAGCCCCAGCATTTT	CAWSSSQGAQNQPQHF
.	TRBV5-8	TRBJ1-2	.	TGTGCCAGCAGCAGAGGCAGGGCGAGCGCAGATGGCTACACCTTC	CASSRGRASADGYTF
once	TRBV19	TRBJ1-5	.	TGTGCCAGTAGTATAGGGTGGAGGTCTAGTAGCAATCAGCCCCAGCATTTT	CASSIGWRSSSNQPQHF
.	TRBV9	TRBJ2-2	.	TGTGCCAGCAGCTCCCGTACCGGGGAGCTGTTTTTT	CASSSRTGELFF
.	TRBV5-1	TRBJ1-1	.	TGCGCCAGCAGCTTGGTGGGGACTCAGATGAACACTGAAGCTTTCTTT	CASSLVGTQMNTEAFF
.	TRBV30	TRBJ1-1	.	TGTGCCTGGACTCAGGGGTTCGGTGAAGCTTTCTTT	CAWTQGFGEAFF
.	TRBV28	TRBJ1-1	TRBD1	TGTGCCAGCAGGGACAGGGGATGGACTGAAGCTTTCTTT	CASRDRGWTEAFF
.	TRBV5-1	TRBJ2-1	TRBD2	TGCGCCAGCAGCTTGGTTCCCGCTAGCGGGGTATATGAGCAGTTCTTC	CASSLVPASGVYEQFF
.	TRBV6-5	TRBJ2-7	TRBD1	TGTGCCAGCACAACCGGGGACAGGGTCTACGAGCAGTACTTC	CASTTGDRVYEQYF
.	TRBV7-2	TRBJ1-1	.	TGTGCCAGCAGCTCCCCGGGGACTGAAGCTTTCTTT	CASSSPGTEAFF
.	TRBV12-3/TRBV12-4	TRBJ1-3	.	TGTGCCAGCAGCGACAGCTCTGGAAACACCATATATTTT	CASSDSSGNTIYF
.	TRBV19	TRBJ1-5	TRBD1	TGTGCCAGTAGATCGGACAGGGGGTGGAGGCAGCCCCAGCATTTT	CASRSDRGWRQPQHF
.	TRBV27	TRBJ2-1	TRBD2	TGTGCCAGCAGGAGTCCTAGCGGGGCCTCTTGGGAGCAGTTCTTC	CASRSPSGASWEQFF
.	TRBV5-1	TRBJ1-4	.	TGCGCCAGCAGCTTGAGGCAGGGAGGGGAAAAACTGTTTTTT	CASSLRQGGEKLFF
once	TRBV5-1	TRBJ1-3	.	TGCGCCAGCAGCTTGGGGGGCCTTGCCTCTGGAAACACCATATATTTT	CASSLGGLASGNTIYF
.	TRBV6-1	TRBJ1-2	.	TGTGCCAGCAGTGAATGGAGTGGCTACACCTTC	CASSEWSGYTF